The 10 T cell receptor beta chains below were found in one sample sequenced in a study of shared clonotypes between healthy human individuals. TCRdb's table, derived via immunoSEQ multiplex PCR, lists solely in-frame clones and lacks some. The sample yields more than 1 million clones, around 82% seen once. Sequencing used memory CD4+ T cells from PBMCs. Specified subset: CD45RA-negative fraction. The receptors derive from a man aged 18 to 29 in good health. Some clones in this sample may be carry-over from other donors' samples.

The CDR3 here is CASSNTGTGVQPQHF. The CDR3 DNA follows: TGTGCCAGTAGTAACACCGGGACAGGGGTTCAGCCCCAGCATTTT. J is TRBJ1-5 and V is TRBV19, with TRBD1 identical over 10 bases. This CDR3 comprises 15 residues. Trimming took 4 bases from V and 6 from J; bases not matched to a gene: 6. CDR1 and CDR2 (germline): LNHDA, SQIVND (reference sequence).

The chain joins TRBV6-5 to TRBJ1-1, with a weak D call TRBD1 (5 bases). Germline V gene lookup returns CDR1 MNHEY and CDR2 SVGAGI. This CDR3 region has 14 residues. With 6 bases removed from V and 4 bases from J, the gap between germline ends came to 15 bases. CDR3 sequence: CASRRDPEATEAFF. Written as DNA, the CDR3 is TGTGCCAGCAGGCGGGACCCCGAAGCCACTGAAGCTTTCTTT.

The J gene is TRBJ2-1, the V gene TRBV19; 12 nucleotides line up with TRBD2. V was pared by 3 bases and J by 12 bases, with 24 bases of the junction left unmatched. The CDR3 is 20 residues long. The germline V gene encodes CDR1 LNHDA and CDR2 SQIVND (reference sequence). CDR3 amino acids: CASSISWLAGGPWTPNGQFF. The CDR3 DNA sequence: TGTGCCAGTAGTATTTCATGGCTAGCGGGAGGGCCCTGGACCCCCAACGGGCAGTTCTTC.

V is TRBV5-1 and J is TRBJ2-7; TRBD1 matches 10 bases. This CDR3 spans 17 amino acids. Germline CDR1 reads SGHRS; CDR2 reads YFSETQ. V dropped 0 bases and J dropped 1; count of bases not matched to a gene: 7. The CDR3 loop reads CASSLAPGQGISYEQYF. The CDR3 coding sequence is TGCGCCAGCAGCTTGGCCCCGGGACAGGGGATATCCTACGAGCAGTACTTC.

The rearrangement joins TRBV20-1 to TRBJ1-4, with D possibly being TRBD1 (5 bases). Between the trimmed V and J ends, which lost 7 bases and 12 bases, there was a span of 15 bases. The CDR3 loop spans 11 amino acids. From germline, CDR1 is DFQATT and CDR2 SNEGSKA (reference sequence). In nucleotides, the CDR3 is TGCAGTGGCTGGGGGAGGGGAGAACTGTTTTTT. It yields the protein CSGWGRGELFF.

This clone appeared once. V gene TRBV7-6 combines with J gene TRBJ2-1; 7 bases align to TRBD2. The V gene end was trimmed by 5 bases and the J gene end by 2 bases; junction bases not matched to a gene: 12. The CDR3 runs to 17 residues. Germline lookup yields CDR1 SGHVS and CDR2 FNYEAQ. CDR3 residues: CASSARPGLSAYNEQFF. Written as DNA, the CDR3 is TGTGCCAGCAGCGCACGTCCGGGACTAAGTGCCTACAATGAGCAGTTCTTC.

The rearrangement uses TRBV7-9 and TRBJ2-5; 8 bases line up with TRBD1. Germline-derived CDR1 and CDR2 are SEHNR and FQNEAQ (reference sequence). This CDR3 contains 14 residues. V dropped 7 bases and J dropped 5; count of bases not matched to a gene: 9. The CDR3 sequence is CASTYRTGKETQYF. DNA of the CDR3: TGTGCCAGCACCTACCGGACAGGGAAGGAGACCCAGTACTTC.

Regarding this clone: Other DNA sequences in the sample encode the same CDR3. This sequence joins TRBV20-1 and TRBJ2-5; no reliable D call. V was shortened by 5 bases and J by 3 bases, with 4 bases between the two germline ends. From germline, CDR1 is DFQATT and CDR2 SNEGSKA (reference sequence). CDR3 length: 10 residues. CDR3 residues: CSASKETQYF. The CDR3 region has the DNA TGCAGTGCTTCTAAAGAGACCCAGTACTTC.

This chain connects TRBV5-4 to TRBJ2-7; a weak D match, TRBD2 (5 bases). The CDR3 length is 13 residues. V lost 4 bases and J lost 3, with 11 bases in between. From germline, CDR1 is SGHNT and CDR2 YYREEE (reference sequence). The CDR3 is CASSKTRGYEQYF. The CDR3 DNA reads TGTGCCAGCAGCAAAACACGGGGCTACGAGCAGTACTTC.

The genes are TRBV2 and TRBJ1-2; no clear D. Germline V gene sequence: CDR1 SNHLY, CDR2 FYNNEI. The CDR3 is made up of 11 amino acids. V was pared by 10 bases and J by 4 bases, with 10 bases between. The CDR3 sequence is CATPVGYGYTF. The CDR3 DNA is TGTGCCACCCCGGTAGGCTATGGCTACACCTTC.